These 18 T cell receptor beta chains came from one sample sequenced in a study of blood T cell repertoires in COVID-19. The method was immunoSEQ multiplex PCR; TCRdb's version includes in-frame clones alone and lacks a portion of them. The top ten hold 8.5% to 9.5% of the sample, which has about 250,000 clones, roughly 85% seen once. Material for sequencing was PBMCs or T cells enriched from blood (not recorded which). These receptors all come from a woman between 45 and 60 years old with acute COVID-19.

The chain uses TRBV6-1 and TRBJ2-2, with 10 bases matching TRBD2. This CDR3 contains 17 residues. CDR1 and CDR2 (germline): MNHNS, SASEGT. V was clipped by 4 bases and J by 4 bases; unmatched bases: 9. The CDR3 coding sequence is TGTGCCAGCAGTGTTCGCCGGACTAGCGGAGGCACCGGGGAGCTGTTTTTT. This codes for CASSVRRTSGGTGELFF.

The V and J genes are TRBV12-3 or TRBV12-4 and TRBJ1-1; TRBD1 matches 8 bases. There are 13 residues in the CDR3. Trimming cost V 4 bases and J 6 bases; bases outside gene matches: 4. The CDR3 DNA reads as TGTGCCAGCAGTTCGGACAGGGAGGCTGAAGCTTTCTTT. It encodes CASSSDREAEAFF.

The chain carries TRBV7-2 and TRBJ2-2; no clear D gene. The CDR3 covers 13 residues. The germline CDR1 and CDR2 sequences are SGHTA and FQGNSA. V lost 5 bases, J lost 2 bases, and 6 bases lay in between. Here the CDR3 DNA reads TGTGCCAGCAGCCCTAGTAACACCGGGGAGCTGTTTTTT. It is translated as CASSPSNTGELFF.

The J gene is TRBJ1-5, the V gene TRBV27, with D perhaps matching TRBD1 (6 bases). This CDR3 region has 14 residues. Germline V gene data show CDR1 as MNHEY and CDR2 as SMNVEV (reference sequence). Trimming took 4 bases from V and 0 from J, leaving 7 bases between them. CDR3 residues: CASSYRDSNQPQHF. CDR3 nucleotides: TGTGCCAGCAGTTACAGGGATAGCAATCAGCCCCAGCATTTT.

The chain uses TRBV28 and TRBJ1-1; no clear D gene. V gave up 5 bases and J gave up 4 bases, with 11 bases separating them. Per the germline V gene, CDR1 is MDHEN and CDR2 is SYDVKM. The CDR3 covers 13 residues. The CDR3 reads CASSPLYRTEAFF. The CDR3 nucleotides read TGTGCCAGCAGTCCCTTGTATCGCACTGAAGCTTTCTTT.

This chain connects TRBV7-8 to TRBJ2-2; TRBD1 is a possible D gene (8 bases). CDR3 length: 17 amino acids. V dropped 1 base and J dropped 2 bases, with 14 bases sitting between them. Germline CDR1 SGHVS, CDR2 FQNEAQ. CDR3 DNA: TGTGCCAGCAGCTTAGTGGGGGGGACAGGTAACACCGGGGAGCTGTTTTTT. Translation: CASSLVGGTGNTGELFF.

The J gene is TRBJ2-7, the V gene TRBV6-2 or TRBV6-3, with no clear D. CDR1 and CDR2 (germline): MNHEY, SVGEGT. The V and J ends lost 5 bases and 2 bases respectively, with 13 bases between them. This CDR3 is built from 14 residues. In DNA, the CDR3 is TGTGCCAGCAGTCAAGTCCTAACCACCTACGAGCAGTACTTC. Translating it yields CASSQVLTTYEQYF.

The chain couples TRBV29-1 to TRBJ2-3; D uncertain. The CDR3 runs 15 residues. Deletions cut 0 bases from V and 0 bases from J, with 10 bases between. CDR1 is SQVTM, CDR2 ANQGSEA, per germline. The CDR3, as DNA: TGCAGCGTTGAAGATCCGGCGGTGAGCACAGATACGCAGTATTTT. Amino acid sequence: CSVEDPAVSTDTQYF.

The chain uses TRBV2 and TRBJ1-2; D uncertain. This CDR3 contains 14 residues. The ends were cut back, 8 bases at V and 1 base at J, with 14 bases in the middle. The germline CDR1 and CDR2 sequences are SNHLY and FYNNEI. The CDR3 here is CASHAGGGNYGYTF. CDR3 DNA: TGTGCCAGCCATGCCGGCGGAGGTAACTATGGCTACACCTTC.

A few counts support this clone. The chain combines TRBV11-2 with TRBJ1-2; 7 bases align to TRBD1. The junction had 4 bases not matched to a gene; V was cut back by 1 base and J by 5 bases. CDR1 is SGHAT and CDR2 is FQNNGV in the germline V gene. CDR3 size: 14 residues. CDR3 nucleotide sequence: TGTGCCAGCAGCTTAGGACAGGGTCATTATGGCTACACCTTC. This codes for CASSLGQGHYGYTF.

CDR3 region: CASSQEERGGSPLHF. Here the CDR3 DNA reads TGCGCCAGCAGCCAAGAGGAACGCGGGGGTTCACCCCTCCACTTT. The chain combines TRBV4-3 with TRBJ1-6; maybe TRBD1 (5 bases). There are 15 residues in the CDR3. CDR1 is LGHNA and CDR2 is YSLEER in the germline V gene. V gave up 0 bases and J gave up 9 bases, with 12 bases separating them.

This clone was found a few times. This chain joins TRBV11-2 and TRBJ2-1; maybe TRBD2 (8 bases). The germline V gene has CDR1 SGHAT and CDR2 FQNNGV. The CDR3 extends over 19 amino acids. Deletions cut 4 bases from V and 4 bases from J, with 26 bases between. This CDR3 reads CASSSPTPGRGDSYNEQFF. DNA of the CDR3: TGTGCCAGCAGCTCACCGACCCCCGGGCGGGGGGACAGTTACAATGAGCAGTTCTTC.

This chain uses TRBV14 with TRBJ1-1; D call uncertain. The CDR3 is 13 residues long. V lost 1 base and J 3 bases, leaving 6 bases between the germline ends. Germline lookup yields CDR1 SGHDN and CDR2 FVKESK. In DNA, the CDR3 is TGTGCCAGCAGCCAAGGGAGGGACACTGAAGCTTTCTTT. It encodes CASSQGRDTEAFF. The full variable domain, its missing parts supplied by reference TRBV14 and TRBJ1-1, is EAGVTQFPSHSVIEKGQTVTLRCDPISGHDNLYWYRRVMGKEIKFLLHFVKESKQDESGMPNNRFLAERTGGTYSTLKVQPAELEDSGVYFCASSQGRDTEAFFGQGTRLTVV.

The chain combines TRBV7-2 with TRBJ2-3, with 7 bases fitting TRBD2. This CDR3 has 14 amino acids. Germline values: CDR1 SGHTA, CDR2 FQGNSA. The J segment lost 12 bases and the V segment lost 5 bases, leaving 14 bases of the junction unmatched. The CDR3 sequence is CASSPLQSGVGQYF. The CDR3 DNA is TGTGCCAGCAGCCCACTCCAGAGCGGGGTGGGACAGTATTTT.

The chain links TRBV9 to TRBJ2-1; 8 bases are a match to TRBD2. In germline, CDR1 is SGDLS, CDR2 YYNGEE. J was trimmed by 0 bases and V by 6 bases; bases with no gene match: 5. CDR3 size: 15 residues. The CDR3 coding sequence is TGTGCCAGCACAAGCGGGGGCGACTCCTACAATGAGCAGTTCTTC. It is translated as CASTSGGDSYNEQFF.

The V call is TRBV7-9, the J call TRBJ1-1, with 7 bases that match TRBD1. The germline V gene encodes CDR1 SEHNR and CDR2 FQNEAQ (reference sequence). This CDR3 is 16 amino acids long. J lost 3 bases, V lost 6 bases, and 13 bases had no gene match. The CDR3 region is CASRGLRGQGDTEAFF. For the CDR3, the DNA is TGTGCCAGCAGGGGATTAAGAGGCCAGGGGGACACTGAAGCTTTCTTT.

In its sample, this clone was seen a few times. CDR3 coding DNA: TGTGCCAGCAGTCCGGACAGGGGAGGTAAAAACATTCAGTACTTC. Translating it yields CASSPDRGGKNIQYF. The chain couples TRBV6-5 to TRBJ2-4, with TRBD1 identical over 9 bases. Looked up from germline, CDR1 is MNHEY and CDR2 is SVGAGI. V shed 5 bases, J shed 4 bases, and the junction held 6 bases outside the gene matches. This CDR3 spans 15 amino acids.

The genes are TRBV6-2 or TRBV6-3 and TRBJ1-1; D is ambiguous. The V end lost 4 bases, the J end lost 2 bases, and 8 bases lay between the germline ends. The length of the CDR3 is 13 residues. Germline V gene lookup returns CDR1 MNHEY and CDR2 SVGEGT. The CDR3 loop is CASSWAQNTEAFF. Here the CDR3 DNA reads TGTGCCAGCAGTTGGGCGCAAAACACTGAAGCTTTCTTT.